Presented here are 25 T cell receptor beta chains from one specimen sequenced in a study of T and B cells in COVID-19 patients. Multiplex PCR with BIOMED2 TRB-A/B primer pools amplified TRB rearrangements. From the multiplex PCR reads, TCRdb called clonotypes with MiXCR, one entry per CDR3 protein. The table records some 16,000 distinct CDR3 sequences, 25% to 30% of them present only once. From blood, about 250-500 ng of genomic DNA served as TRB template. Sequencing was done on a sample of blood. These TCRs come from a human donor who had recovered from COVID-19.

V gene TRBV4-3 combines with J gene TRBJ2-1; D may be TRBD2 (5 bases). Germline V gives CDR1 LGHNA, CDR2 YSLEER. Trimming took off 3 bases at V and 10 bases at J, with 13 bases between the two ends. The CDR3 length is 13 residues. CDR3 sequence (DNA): TGCGCCAGCAGCCATACCGCTAGCTTCGAGCAGTTCTTC. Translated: CASSHTASFEQFF.

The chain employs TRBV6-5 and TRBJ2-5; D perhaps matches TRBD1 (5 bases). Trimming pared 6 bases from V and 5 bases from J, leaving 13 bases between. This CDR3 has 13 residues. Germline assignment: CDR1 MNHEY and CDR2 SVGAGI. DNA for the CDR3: TGTGCCAGCAGACCGCCAGGGCCCGAGACCCAGTACTTC. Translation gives CASRPPGPETQYF.

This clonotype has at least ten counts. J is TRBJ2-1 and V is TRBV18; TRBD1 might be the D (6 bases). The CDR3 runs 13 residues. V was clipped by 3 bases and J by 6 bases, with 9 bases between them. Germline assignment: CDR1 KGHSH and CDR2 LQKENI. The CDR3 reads CASSPLTGNEQFF. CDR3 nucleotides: TGTGCCAGCTCACCTTTGACAGGCAATGAGCAGTTCTTC. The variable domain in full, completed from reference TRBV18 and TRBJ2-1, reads NAGVMQNPRHLVRRRGQEARLRCSPMKGHSHVYWYRQLPEEGLKFMVYLQKENIIDESGMPKERFSAEFPKEGPSILRIQQVVRGDSAAYFCASSPLTGNEQFFGPGTRLTVL.

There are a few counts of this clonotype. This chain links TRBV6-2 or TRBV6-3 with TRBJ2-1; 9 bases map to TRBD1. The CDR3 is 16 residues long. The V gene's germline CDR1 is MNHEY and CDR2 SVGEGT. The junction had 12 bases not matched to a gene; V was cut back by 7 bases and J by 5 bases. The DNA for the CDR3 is TGTGCCAGCACCGACGGACCGGGACAGGGCGACAATGAGCAGTTCTTC. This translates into CASTDGPGQGDNEQFF.

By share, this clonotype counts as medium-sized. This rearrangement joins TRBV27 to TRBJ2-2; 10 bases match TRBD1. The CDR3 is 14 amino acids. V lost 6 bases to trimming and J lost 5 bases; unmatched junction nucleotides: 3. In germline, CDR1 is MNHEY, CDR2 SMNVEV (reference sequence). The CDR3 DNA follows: TGTGCCAGCAGGTCGGGACAGGGGACCGGGGAGCTGTTTTTT. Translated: CASRSGQGTGELFF.

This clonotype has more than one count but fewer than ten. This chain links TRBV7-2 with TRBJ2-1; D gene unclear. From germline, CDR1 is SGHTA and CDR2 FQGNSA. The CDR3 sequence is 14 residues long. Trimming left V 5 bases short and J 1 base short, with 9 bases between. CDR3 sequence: CASSGGFSYNEQFF. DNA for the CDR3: TGTGCCAGCAGCGGCGGCTTTTCCTACAATGAGCAGTTCTTC.

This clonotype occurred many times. The DNA of the CDR3 is TGTGCCAGCAGAGTCACAGGGGCAGATACGCAGTATTTT. Translating gives CASRVTGADTQYF. The chain joins TRBV5-6 to TRBJ2-3; TRBD1 matches at 7 bases. The V segment lost 5 bases and the J segment 4 bases; nucleotides outside the gene matches: 4. The CDR3 extends over 13 amino acids. The germline CDR1 and CDR2 sequences are SGHDT and YYEEEE. Drawing the rest from reference TRBV5-6 and TRBJ2-3, the complete variable domain is DAGVTQSPTHLIKTRGQQVTLRCSPKSGHDTVSWYQQALGQGPQFIFQYYEEEERQRGNFPDRFSGHQFPNYSSELNVNALLLGDSALYLCASRVTGADTQYFGPGTRLTVL.

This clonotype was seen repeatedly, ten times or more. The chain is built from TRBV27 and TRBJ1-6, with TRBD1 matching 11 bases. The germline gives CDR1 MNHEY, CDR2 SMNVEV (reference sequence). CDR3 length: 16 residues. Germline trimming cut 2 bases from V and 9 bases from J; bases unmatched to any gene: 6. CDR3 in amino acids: CASSLEGTGGFSPLHF. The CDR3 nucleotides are TGTGCCAGCAGTTTAGAAGGGACAGGGGGTTTTTCACCCCTCCACTTT.

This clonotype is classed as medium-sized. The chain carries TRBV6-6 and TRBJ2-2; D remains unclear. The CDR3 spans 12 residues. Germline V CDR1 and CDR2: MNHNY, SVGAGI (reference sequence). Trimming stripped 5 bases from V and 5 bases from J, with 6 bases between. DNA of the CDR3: TGTGCCAGCAGTCAAAATACCGGGGAGCTGTTTTTT. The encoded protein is CASSQNTGELFF.

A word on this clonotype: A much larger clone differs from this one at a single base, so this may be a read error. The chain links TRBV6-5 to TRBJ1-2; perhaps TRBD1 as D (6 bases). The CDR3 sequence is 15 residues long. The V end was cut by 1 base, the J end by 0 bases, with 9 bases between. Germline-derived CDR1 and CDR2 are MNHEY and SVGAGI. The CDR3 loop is CASSYYRTANYGYTF. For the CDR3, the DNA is TGTGCCAGCAGTTACTACAGGACAGCTAACTATGGCTACACCTTC.

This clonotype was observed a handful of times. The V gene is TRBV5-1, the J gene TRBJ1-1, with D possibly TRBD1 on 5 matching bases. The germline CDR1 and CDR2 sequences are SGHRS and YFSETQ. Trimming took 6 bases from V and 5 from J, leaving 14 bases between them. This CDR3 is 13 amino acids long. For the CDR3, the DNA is TGCGCCAGCACAAAAGACGGGGGAACTGAAGCTTTCTTT. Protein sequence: CASTKDGGTEAFF.

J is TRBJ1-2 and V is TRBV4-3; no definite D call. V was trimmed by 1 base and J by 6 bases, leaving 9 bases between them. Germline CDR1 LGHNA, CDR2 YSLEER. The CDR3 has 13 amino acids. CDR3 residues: CASSQVREDGYTF. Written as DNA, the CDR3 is TGCGCCAGCAGCCAAGTAAGGGAGGATGGCTACACCTTC.

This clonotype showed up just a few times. CDR3 loop: CASSLTGASTDTQYF. CDR3 sequence (DNA): TGTGCCAGCAGCTTAACCGGGGCGAGCACAGATACGCAGTATTTT. The chain is built from TRBV7-2 and TRBJ2-3; the D call may be TRBD1 or TRBD2 (5 bases each). This CDR3 contains 15 residues. From germline, CDR1 is SGHTA and CDR2 FQGNSA. V lost 2 bases and J 0 bases, leaving 9 bases between the germline ends.

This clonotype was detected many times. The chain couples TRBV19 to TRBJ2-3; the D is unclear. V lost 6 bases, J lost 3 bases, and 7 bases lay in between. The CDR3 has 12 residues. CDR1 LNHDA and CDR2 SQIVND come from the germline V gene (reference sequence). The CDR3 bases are TGTGCCAGTAGGTCGGTGACAGATACGCAGTATTTT. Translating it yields CASRSVTDTQYF.

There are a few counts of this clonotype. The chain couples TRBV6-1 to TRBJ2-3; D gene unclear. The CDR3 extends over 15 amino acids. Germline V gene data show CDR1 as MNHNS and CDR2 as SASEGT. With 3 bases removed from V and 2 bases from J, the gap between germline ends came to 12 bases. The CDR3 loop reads CASSESSTNTDTQYF. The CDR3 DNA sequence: TGTGCCAGCAGTGAGTCTTCTACAAACACAGATACGCAGTATTTT.

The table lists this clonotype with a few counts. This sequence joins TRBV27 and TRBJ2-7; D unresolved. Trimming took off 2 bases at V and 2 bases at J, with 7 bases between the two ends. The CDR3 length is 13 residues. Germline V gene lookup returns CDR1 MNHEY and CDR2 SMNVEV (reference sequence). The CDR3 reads CASSLAEAYEQYF. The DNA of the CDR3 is TGTGCCAGCAGTTTAGCCGAGGCCTACGAGCAGTACTTC.

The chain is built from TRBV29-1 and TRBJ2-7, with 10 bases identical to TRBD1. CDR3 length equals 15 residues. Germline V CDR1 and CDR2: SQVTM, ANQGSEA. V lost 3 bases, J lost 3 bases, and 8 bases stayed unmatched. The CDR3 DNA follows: TGCAGCGTTGACCCCGGACAGGGGGAAAGCTACGAGCAGTACTTC. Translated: CSVDPGQGESYEQYF.

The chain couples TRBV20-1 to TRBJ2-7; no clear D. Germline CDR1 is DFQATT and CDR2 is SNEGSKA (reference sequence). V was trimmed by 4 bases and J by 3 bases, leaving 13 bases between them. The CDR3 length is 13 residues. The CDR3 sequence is CSANIESGYEQYF. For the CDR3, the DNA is TGCAGTGCTAATATAGAGTCCGGCTACGAGCAGTACTTC.

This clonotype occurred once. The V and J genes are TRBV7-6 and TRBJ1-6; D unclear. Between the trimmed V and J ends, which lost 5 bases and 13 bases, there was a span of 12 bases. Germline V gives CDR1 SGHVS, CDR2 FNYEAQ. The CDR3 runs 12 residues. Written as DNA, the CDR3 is TGTGCCAGCAGCCATAAAGAAACTCCCCTCCACTTT. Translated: CASSHKETPLHF.

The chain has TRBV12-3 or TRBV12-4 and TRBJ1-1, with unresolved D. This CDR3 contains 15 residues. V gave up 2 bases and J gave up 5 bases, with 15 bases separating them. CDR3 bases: TGTGCCAGCAGTTTATTTAAACCCCCGAGAACTGAAGCTTTCTTT. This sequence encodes CASSLFKPPRTEAFF.

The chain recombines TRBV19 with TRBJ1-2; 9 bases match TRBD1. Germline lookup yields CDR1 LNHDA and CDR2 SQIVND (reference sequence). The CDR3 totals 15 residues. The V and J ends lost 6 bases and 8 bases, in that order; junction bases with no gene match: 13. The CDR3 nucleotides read TGTGCCAGTAGAGTAACAGGGGGCGCGGTGGCCGGCTACACCTTC. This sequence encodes CASRVTGGAVAGYTF.

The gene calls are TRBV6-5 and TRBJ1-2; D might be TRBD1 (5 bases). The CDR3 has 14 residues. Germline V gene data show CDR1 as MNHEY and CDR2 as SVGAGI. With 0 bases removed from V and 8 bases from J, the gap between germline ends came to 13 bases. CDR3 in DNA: TGTGCCAGCAGTTACTCGTTCCGGGACGGGGGCTACACCTTC. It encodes CASSYSFRDGGYTF.

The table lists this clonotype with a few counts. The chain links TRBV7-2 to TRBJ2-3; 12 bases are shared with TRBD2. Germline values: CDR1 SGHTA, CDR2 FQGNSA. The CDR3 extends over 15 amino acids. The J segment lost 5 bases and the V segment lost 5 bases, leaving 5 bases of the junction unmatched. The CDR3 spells CASSPRTSGVDTQYF. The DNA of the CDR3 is TGTGCCAGCAGCCCCCGGACTAGCGGGGTAGATACGCAGTATTTT. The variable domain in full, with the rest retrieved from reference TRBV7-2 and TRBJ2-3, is GAGVSQSPSNKVTEKGKDVELRCDPISGHTALYWYRQSLGQGLEFLIYFQGNSAPDKSGLPSDRFSAERTGGSVSTLTIQRTQQEDSAVYLCASSPRTSGVDTQYFGPGTRLTVL.

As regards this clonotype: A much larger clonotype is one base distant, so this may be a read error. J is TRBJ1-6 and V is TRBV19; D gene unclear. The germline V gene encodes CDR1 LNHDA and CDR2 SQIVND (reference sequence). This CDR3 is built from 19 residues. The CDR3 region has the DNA TGTGCCAGTAGTAGAGGCGCTGGCTACGAAAGCTCCTATAATTTACCCCTCCACTTT. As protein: CASSRGAGYESSYNLPLHF.

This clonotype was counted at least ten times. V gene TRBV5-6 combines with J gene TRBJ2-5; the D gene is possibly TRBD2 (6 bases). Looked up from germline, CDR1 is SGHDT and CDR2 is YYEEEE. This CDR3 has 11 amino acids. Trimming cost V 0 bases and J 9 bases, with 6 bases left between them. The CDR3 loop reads CASSLGGAQYF. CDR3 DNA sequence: TGTGCCAGCAGCTTGGGGGGGGCCCAGTACTTC.